A selection of T cell receptor beta chains follows, all from one sample in a study of blood T cell repertoires in COVID-19. Profiling relied on immunoSEQ multiplex PCR, and the TCRdb table lists in-frame clones only, not all of them. The data show fewer than 350,000 clones, with roughly nine tenths seen just once and roughly 6.3% held by the top ten. Sequenced material: PBMCs or T cells enriched from blood (not recorded which). The receptors were sampled from a woman aged 40 to 50 who had recovered from COVID-19. Both conserved end residues are part of each CDR3. Fields, in order: D gene, J gene, clone size, V gene, CDR3 DNA, CDR3 protein. A D gene is named only where the DNA matches it firmly. Clone sizes are given selectively: once, few, many, or a class where the clone is expanded.

.	TRBJ2-1	.	TRBV6-5	TGTGCCAGCAGTTACACCCCCGGGGGAACCAATGAGCAGTTCTTC	CASSYTPGGTNEQFF
.	TRBJ1-4	.	TRBV5-1	TGCGCCAGCAGCTTCAGGCCGGGGAATGAAAAACTGTTTTTT	CASSFRPGNEKLFF
.	TRBJ1-2	.	TRBV27	TGTGCCAGCAGTTTATCGGCTCGGACAGATGGCTACACCTTC	CASSLSARTDGYTF
.	TRBJ1-5	.	TRBV9	TGTGCCAGCAGCGCCCAGGGAAATCAGCCCCAGCATTTT	CASSAQGNQPQHF
.	TRBJ1-5	.	TRBV7-2	TGTGCCAGCAGCTACACAGGAAATCAGCCCCAGCATTTT	CASSYTGNQPQHF
.	TRBJ2-5	.	TRBV30	TGTGCCTGGAGTGTACGTCACGGGTCGGAGACCCAGTACTTC	CAWSVRHGSETQYF
TRBD1	TRBJ1-3	few	TRBV4-3	TGCGCCAGCAGCCAAGTGGTCACAGGGGCCGCTGGGACCATATATTTT	CASSQVVTGAAGTIYF
.	TRBJ2-7	.	TRBV20-1	TGCAGTGCTAGTGAGGGCTCCAGTACCTCCTACGAGCAGTACTTC	CSASEGSSTSYEQYF
TRBD1	TRBJ1-1	.	TRBV6-1	TGTGCCAGCAGTGAAGCGGCAGGGGGCCTCCGTGGGAAGGGCACTGAAGCTTTCTTT	CASSEAAGGLRGKGTEAFF
.	TRBJ1-6	.	TRBV7-2	TGTGCCAGCAGCTTATTAACGGGGGTCCTTTCACCCCTCCACTTT	CASSLLTGVLSPLHF
.	TRBJ2-7	few	TRBV20-1	TGCAGTGCTAGTTTTAGCGGTAGCTCCTACGAGCAGTACTTC	CSASFSGSSYEQYF
.	TRBJ1-4	few	TRBV6-5	TGTGCCAGCAGCCTGACTGGGTCAACTAATGAAAAACTGTTTTTT	CASSLTGSTNEKLFF
.	TRBJ2-7	few	TRBV7-2	TGTGCCAGCAGCTCCAGCTTACGGTCCGGGTCGACCTACGAGCAGTACTTC	CASSSSLRSGSTYEQYF
TRBD2	TRBJ2-3	.	TRBV6-2/TRBV6-3	TGTGCCAGCAGCCTGACTAGCGGGAGAGTCGGAGATACGCAGTATTTT	CASSLTSGRVGDTQYF
.	TRBJ2-2	.	TRBV21-1	TGTGCCAGCAGCAAAGACGATTTCCCCCCAGGGGGCTGTGGCACCGGGGAGCTGTTTTTT	CASSKDDFPPGGCGTGELFF
.	TRBJ2-3	.	TRBV25-1	TGTGCCAGCAATTGGGGGCTGTCAGATACGCAGTATTTT	CASNWGLSDTQYF
.	TRBJ1-6	.	TRBV28	TGTGCCAGCAGTTCCGCCCGTAGCTCCTATAATTCACCCCTCCACTTT	CASSSARSSYNSPLHF
.	TRBJ1-1	.	TRBV19	TGTGCCAGTGATGGGGATGGGGCAGCTGAAGCTTTCTTT	CASDGDGAAEAFF
.	TRBJ1-1	.	TRBV20-1	TGCAGTGTAAAGCCCCGAACTGAAGCTTTCTTT	CSVKPRTEAFF
.	TRBJ2-1	.	TRBV7-2	TGTGCCAGCAGCTCCGACTTCCCTCACAATGAGCAGTTCTTC	CASSSDFPHNEQFF
.	TRBJ1-5	.	TRBV6-5	TGTGCCAGCAGTTACTCTGCGCTTCAGCCCCAGCATTTT	CASSYSALQPQHF
.	TRBJ1-4	once	TRBV5-1	TGCGCCAGCAGCCCCGAAGGGGTTCACAATGAAAAACTGTTTTTT	CASSPEGVHNEKLFF
TRBD2	TRBJ2-1	.	TRBV5-1	TGCGCCAGCAGCTCGGGACTAGCGAGCGACAATGAGCAGTTCTTC	CASSSGLASDNEQFF
TRBD1	TRBJ1-5	.	TRBV6-4	TGTGCCAGCAGTCGGGACAGGGGTCAGCCCCAGCATTTT	CASSRDRGQPQHF
.	TRBJ2-2	.	TRBV15	TGTGCCACCAGCAGAGTGGGGCCCTTAAACACCGGGGAGCTGTTTTTT	CATSRVGPLNTGELFF
.	TRBJ2-6	.	TRBV5-1	TGCGCCAGCTCCCCCAGGTTCAATGTGGTCCCCGGCTCTGGGGCCAACGTCCTGACTTTC	CASSPRFNVVPGSGANVLTF
.	TRBJ1-5	.	TRBV24-1	TGTGCCACCAGTGACAACCGACAGAGCAATCAGCCCCAGCATTTT	CATSDNRQSNQPQHF
TRBD1	TRBJ2-7	.	TRBV19	TGTGCCAGTAGCTCCCCCGGACAGGGGCTACGAGGGCAGTACTTC	CASSSPGQGLRGQYF
TRBD2	TRBJ2-5	.	TRBV6-5	TGTGCCAGCAGTTACTGGGCTAGCGGGCAGCAAGAGACCCAGTACTTC	CASSYWASGQQETQYF
TRBD2	TRBJ2-5	.	TRBV18	TGTGCCAGCTCACCGGGAGGGATCGAGACCCAGTACTTC	CASSPGGIETQYF
TRBD2	TRBJ2-2	.	TRBV3-1/TRBV3-2	TGTGCCAGCAGCCATTTGCGGGAGTGGACCGGGGAGCTGTTTTTT	CASSHLREWTGELFF
.	TRBJ1-5	.	TRBV10-3	TGTGCCACCAAGGACAGAGACAATCAGCCCCAGCATTTT	CATKDRDNQPQHF
TRBD2	TRBJ2-3	.	TRBV18	TGTGCCAGCTCACCACCCCTAGCGGGAGGCCGGGGAGGAGATACGCAGTATTTT	CASSPPLAGGRGGDTQYF
.	TRBJ1-1	.	TRBV30	TGTGCCTGGACTACTGGGACTTATGAAGCTTTCTTT	CAWTTGTYEAFF
TRBD1	TRBJ1-2	.	TRBV10-3	TGTGCCATCGGATCAGGCCGGGACAGCGGGAGTTATGGCTACACCTTC	CAIGSGRDSGSYGYTF
TRBD1	TRBJ1-5	.	TRBV7-9	TGTGCCAGCAGCCCTGGGACAGGGGACCAGCCCCAGCATTTT	CASSPGTGDQPQHF
TRBD1	TRBJ2-2	few	TRBV7-3	TGTGCCAGCAGCTTAACCGGGACAGGGATCGATCGGACCGGGGAGCTGTTTTTT	CASSLTGTGIDRTGELFF
TRBD1	TRBJ2-2	.	TRBV7-9	TGTGCCAGCAGCAAAGGGACAGCCCCCACCGGGGAGCTGTTTTTT	CASSKGTAPTGELFF
.	TRBJ1-3	once	TRBV2	TGTGCCAGCAGTGAAGCGCTCCGAGGAGCTCCCTCTGGAAACACCATATATTTT	CASSEALRGAPSGNTIYF
.	TRBJ1-1	.	TRBV30	TGTGCCTGGAGTCCTCTGGGACGGGAGAGTACTGAAGCTTTCTTT	CAWSPLGRESTEAFF
.	TRBJ1-6	.	TRBV7-3	TGTGCCAGCAGCCCCTACGGAGGATATAATTCACCCCTCCACTTT	CASSPYGGYNSPLHF
TRBD2	TRBJ2-1	.	TRBV6-5	TGTGCCAGCAACGGACTAGCGGGAGCGGATGAGCAGTTCTTC	CASNGLAGADEQFF
.	TRBJ1-4	.	TRBV6-5	TGTGCCAGCAAGTCGGACAGTAGACTAAATGAAAAACTGTTTTTT	CASKSDSRLNEKLFF
TRBD2	TRBJ2-1	.	TRBV28	TGTGCCAGCAGGGGGCCCCCAACGGGCGGGAGACGGACTAATTTGTATGATGAGCAGTTCTTC	CASRGPPTGGRRTNLYDEQFF
.	TRBJ1-2	.	TRBV27	TGTGCCAGCAGTTCCGGTCCTAACTATGGCTACACCTTC	CASSSGPNYGYTF
.	TRBJ1-1	.	TRBV10-3	TGTGCCATCAGTGAAAGAATGGGGGCTAGAGGGACTGAAGCTTTCTTT	CAISERMGARGTEAFF
.	TRBJ1-5	.	TRBV7-2	TGTGCCAGCAGCTTAGGGAGCTGGGGGCGCAATCAGCCCCAGCATTTT	CASSLGSWGRNQPQHF
.	TRBJ1-1	.	TRBV28	TGTGCCAGCCGGCGTGTGGAGCCCCATGAAGCTTTCTTT	CASRRVEPHEAFF
.	TRBJ2-7	.	TRBV27	TGTGCCAGCAGTCCGACTTTTAGCGGCTACGAGCAGTACTTC	CASSPTFSGYEQYF
.	TRBJ1-1	.	TRBV24-1	TGTGCCACCAGTGTTTCAGGGCACACTGAAGCTTTCTTT	CATSVSGHTEAFF
.	TRBJ1-3	.	TRBV7-6	TGTGCCAGCAGTCAGACATTCGACTCTGGAAACACCATATATTTT	CASSQTFDSGNTIYF
TRBD2	TRBJ2-7	.	TRBV10-3	TGTGCCATCAGTGAGGCGGAGCGGGGAAGCTACGAGCAGTACTTC	CAISEAERGSYEQYF
.	TRBJ1-2	.	TRBV2	TGTGCCAGCAGTGTATGGCGACAGAGTGGTTATGGCTACACCTTC	CASSVWRQSGYGYTF
.	TRBJ1-2	.	TRBV28	TGTGCCAGCAGACTCAGGGGAACCTATGGCTACACCTTC	CASRLRGTYGYTF
TRBD2	TRBJ2-3	.	TRBV28	TGTGCCAGCATGGCGGGAGGGCGAGATACGCAGTATTTT	CASMAGGRDTQYF
TRBD2	TRBJ2-1	.	TRBV28	TGTGCCAGCAGTAATCTAGCGGGAGGGCCCAAGAGAGCCAATGAGCAGTTCTTC	CASSNLAGGPKRANEQFF
TRBD1	TRBJ1-6	.	TRBV18	TGTGCCAGCTCACCACTCTCCACAGGGGGTAGACCTAATAATTCACCCCTCCACTTT	CASSPLSTGGRPNNSPLHF
.	TRBJ2-5	.	TRBV7-6	TGTGCCAGCAGCTTGGGCCTTCAGGAGACCCAGTACTTC	CASSLGLQETQYF
.	TRBJ2-7	.	TRBV7-9	TGTGCCAGCAGCCGTGTGGGGGGACCCTACGAGCAGTACTTC	CASSRVGGPYEQYF
TRBD2	TRBJ2-1	.	TRBV9	TGTGCCAGCAGCGCCCAGGGACTAGCGGGTGCCAATGAGCAGTTCTTC	CASSAQGLAGANEQFF